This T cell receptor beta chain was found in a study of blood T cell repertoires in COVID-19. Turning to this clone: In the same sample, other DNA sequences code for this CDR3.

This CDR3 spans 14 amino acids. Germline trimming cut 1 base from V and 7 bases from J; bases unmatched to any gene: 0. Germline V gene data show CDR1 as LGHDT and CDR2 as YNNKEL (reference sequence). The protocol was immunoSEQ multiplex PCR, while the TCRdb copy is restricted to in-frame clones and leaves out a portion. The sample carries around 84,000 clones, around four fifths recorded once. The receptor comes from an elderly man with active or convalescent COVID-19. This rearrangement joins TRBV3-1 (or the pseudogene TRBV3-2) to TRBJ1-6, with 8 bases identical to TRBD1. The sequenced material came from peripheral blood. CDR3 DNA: TGTGCCAGCAGCCAAGGGACAGGGAATTCACCCCTCCACTTT. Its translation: CASSQGTGNSPLHF.